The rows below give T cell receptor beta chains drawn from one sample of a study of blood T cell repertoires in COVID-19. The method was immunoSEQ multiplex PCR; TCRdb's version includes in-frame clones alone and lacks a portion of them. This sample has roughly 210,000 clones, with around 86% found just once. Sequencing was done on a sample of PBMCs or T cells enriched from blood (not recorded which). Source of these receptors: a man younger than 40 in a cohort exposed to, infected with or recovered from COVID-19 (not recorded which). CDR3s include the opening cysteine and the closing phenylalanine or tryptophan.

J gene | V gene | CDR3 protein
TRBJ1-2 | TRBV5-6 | CASSLVSGEGYTF
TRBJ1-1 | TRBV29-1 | CSADQRGGWNTEAFF
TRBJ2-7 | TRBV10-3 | CAISEGQAYEQYF
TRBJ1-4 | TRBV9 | CASSLYQGTNEKLFF
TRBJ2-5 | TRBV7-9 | CASSYSGRVETQYF
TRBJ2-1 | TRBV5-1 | CASRSPLAGGPNEQFF
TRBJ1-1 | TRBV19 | CASSIARNTEAFF
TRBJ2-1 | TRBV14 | CASSRTRDRVYNEQFF
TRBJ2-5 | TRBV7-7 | CASSSTREDRETQYF
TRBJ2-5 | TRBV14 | CASSQDIRTAGRETQYF
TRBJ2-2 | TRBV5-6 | CASSYLDLQVWYAGELFF
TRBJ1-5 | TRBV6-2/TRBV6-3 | CASSSPDPGQPQHF
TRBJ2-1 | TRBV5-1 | CASSLFPRREKSYNEQFF
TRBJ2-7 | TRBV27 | CASSSWGQGAHYEQYF
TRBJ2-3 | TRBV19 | CASSGAGTGIRGPDTQYF
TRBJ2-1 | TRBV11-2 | CASSLDRGTSYNEQFF
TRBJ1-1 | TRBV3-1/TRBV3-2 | CASSHGAKEAFF
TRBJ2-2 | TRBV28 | CASRKLAGVVVGELFF
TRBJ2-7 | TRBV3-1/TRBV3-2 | CASSPAGENEQYF
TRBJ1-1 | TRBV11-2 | CASSSGDRLLPTEAFF
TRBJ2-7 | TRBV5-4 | CASSLPPGLADEQYF
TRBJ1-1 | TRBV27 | CASRGGMGTEAFF
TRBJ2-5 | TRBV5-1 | CASSVNDRGTETQYF
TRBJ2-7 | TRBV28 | CASTSPLGQGRYEQYF
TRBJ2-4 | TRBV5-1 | CASSLDAGANIQYF
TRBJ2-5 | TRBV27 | CASSFRRGTGESETQYF
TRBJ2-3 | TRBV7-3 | CASRPTGGLGTDTQYF
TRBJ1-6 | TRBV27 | CASSLGQVNSPLHF
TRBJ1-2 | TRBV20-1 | CSASPQGAVDYGYTF
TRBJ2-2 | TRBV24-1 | CATSDLPGQRTGELFF
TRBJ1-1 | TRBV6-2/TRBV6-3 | CASSRTLPFEAFF
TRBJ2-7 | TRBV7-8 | CASSPLRGKAYEQYF